Following are 32 T cell receptor beta chains from one sample sequenced in a study of T cells in Graves' hyperthyroidism and ophthalmopathy (dated by TCRdb to between 2018 and 2021). Libraries came from multiplex PCR. The sequencing machine was an Illumina HiSeq 2000. TCR beta CDR3 regions were amplified from RNA transcripts. The first round of RT-PCR for the TCR CDR3 was performed with the HTBI primer set and the Qiagen OneStep RT-PCR kit. TCRdb passed the public sequencing reads through fastp at Q25 and MiXCR, retaining productive beta sequences. Under each unique CDR3 protein, matching rows form one entry showing the most common genes and DNA. A total of 500,000 to 600,000 distinct CDR3 sequences appear in this sample, approximately 44% of them only once. The ten largest make up over 15% of the sample. The sequencing sample was made of peripheral blood or thyroid tissue (not recorded which). These receptors came from an adult woman with Graves' disease, either hyperthyroidism or ophthalmopathy (not recorded which).

This clonotype occurred many times. This sequence joins TRBV19 and TRBJ1-5, with D uncertain. The CDR3 totals 15 residues. Trimming took off 6 bases at V and 5 bases at J, with 17 bases between the two ends. CDR1 is LNHDA and CDR2 is SQIVND in the germline V gene (reference sequence). In nucleotides, the CDR3 is TGTGCCAGTAGCGAGGGCTTCCAGTTTTATCAGCCCCAGCATTTT. Its translation: CASSEGFQFYQPQHF.

The V gene is TRBV13, the J gene TRBJ2-7, with 7 bases that match TRBD1. Losses at the gene ends were 4 bases for V and 3 bases for J; bases not matched to a gene: 9. The CDR3 is 15 residues long. In germline, CDR1 is PRHDT, CDR2 FYEKMQ (reference sequence). CDR3 DNA: TGTGCCAGCAGCTCGTCCGGACAGGTCCACTACGAGCAGTACTTC. It specifies CASSSSGQVHYEQYF.

V usage is TRBV15 and J usage is TRBJ1-6; D is uncertain. From germline, CDR1 is LNHNV and CDR2 YYDKDF (reference sequence). The V gene lost 4 bases and the J gene lost 4 bases, with 17 bases spanning the gap. The CDR3 loop spans 17 amino acids. Here the CDR3 DNA reads TGTGCCACCAGCATTAAAGAAGGATTAGGGTATAATTCACCCCTCCACTTT. It codes for CATSIKEGLGYNSPLHF.

This chain links TRBV7-9 with TRBJ1-1; D is possibly TRBD1 (6 bases). The CDR3 has 13 amino acids. Germline V lookup: CDR1 SEHNR, CDR2 FQNEAQ (reference sequence). Trimming stripped 6 bases from V and 11 bases from J, with 19 bases between. Written as DNA, the CDR3 is TGTGCCAGCAGTCCTGACAGGCGGTTAGGGGCTTTCTTT. It translates to CASSPDRRLGAFF.

This clonotype appeared many times. The rearrangement uses TRBV20-1 and TRBJ2-2, with a tentative D call TRBD2 (6 bases). Germline lookup yields CDR1 DFQATT and CDR2 SNEGSKA (reference sequence). Trimming shortened V by 0 bases and J by 3 bases, and 8 bases separated the two germline ends. The CDR3 has 14 residues. The CDR3 DNA reads as TGCAGTGCTAGAGAGGGCGGGGACACCGGGGAGCTGTTTTTT. Its translation: CSAREGGDTGELFF.

This clonotype was detected many times. The V gene is TRBV7-9, the J gene TRBJ2-7; 8 bases agree with TRBD2. The germline V gene has CDR1 SEHNR and CDR2 FQNEAQ (reference sequence). V lost 1 base to trimming and J lost 2 bases; unmatched junction nucleotides: 1. CDR3 size: 14 residues. The CDR3 spells CASSLVAGTYEQYF. The CDR3 nucleotides read TGTGCCAGCAGCTTAGTAGCGGGAACCTACGAGCAGTACTTC.

This clonotype was detected ten times or more. This sequence joins TRBV2 and TRBJ2-7; perhaps TRBD1 as D (6 bases). The ends were cut back, 6 bases at V and 0 bases at J, with 15 bases in the middle. This CDR3 is 15 amino acids long. The germline CDR1 and CDR2 sequences are SNHLY and FYNNEI. CDR3 DNA: TGTGCCAGCAGCGCGGACAGACTACTCTCCTACGAGCAGTACTTC. It specifies CASSADRLLSYEQYF.

The chain joins TRBV20-1 to TRBJ2-5; perhaps D is TRBD1 or TRBD2 (6 bases each). V was trimmed by 3 bases and J by 5 bases, leaving 16 bases between them. The CDR3 covers 14 residues. The germline CDR1 and CDR2 sequences are DFQATT and SNEGSKA (reference sequence). CDR3: CSASHGGISETQYF. DNA for the CDR3: TGCAGTGCTAGCCACGGGGGCATCTCGGAGACCCAGTACTTC.

This clonotype was counted at least ten times. The CDR3 region has the DNA TGCAGTGCTAGGGGGGGGGCTTTTCAGCCCCAGCATTTT. Its protein is CSARGGAFQPQHF. V and J are TRBV20-1 and TRBJ1-5; D perhaps matches TRBD1 (6 bases). Per the germline V gene, CDR1 is DFQATT and CDR2 is SNEGSKA (reference sequence). The CDR3 has 13 amino acids. V was cut by 3 bases and J by 6 bases, with 12 bases left in between.

The rearrangement joins TRBV6-5 to TRBJ1-5, with 8 bases aligning to TRBD1. The J segment lost 4 bases and the V segment lost 6 bases, leaving 5 bases of the junction unmatched. This CDR3 has 14 residues. CDR1 MNHEY and CDR2 SVGAGI come from the germline V gene. DNA for the CDR3: TGTGCCAGCAGATGGGACAGGCAAAATCAGCCCCAGCATTTT. It codes for CASRWDRQNQPQHF.

The CDR3 DNA is TGTGCCACCAGTGAAGCGGAAAAAGAGACCCAGTACTTC. Residues: CATSEAEKETQYF. The chain joins TRBV24-1 to TRBJ2-5; tentatively, D is TRBD2 (5 bases). The CDR3 sequence is 13 residues long. V was shortened by 4 bases and J by 3 bases, with 8 bases between the two germline ends. Germline CDR1 reads KGHDR; CDR2 reads SFDVKD.

The J gene is TRBJ1-4, the V gene TRBV20-1; 8 bases match TRBD1. Germline V gene lookup returns CDR1 DFQATT and CDR2 SNEGSKA (reference sequence). V was pared by 3 bases and J by 15 bases, with 3 bases of the junction left unmatched. This CDR3 contains 10 residues. In DNA, the CDR3 is TGCAGTGCTAGGTGGACAGGGATGTTTTTT. It specifies CSARWTGMFF.

The V and J genes are TRBV7-2 and TRBJ2-5, with 7 nucleotides matching TRBD2. V dropped 9 bases and J dropped 5; count of bases not matched to a gene: 12. CDR1 is SGHTA and CDR2 is FQGNSA in the germline V gene. This CDR3 is 14 amino acids long. The CDR3 loop is CASSGSTGGETQYF. CDR3 coding DNA: TGTGCCAGTTCAGGTTCAACCGGGGGGGAGACCCAGTACTTC.

The V gene is TRBV2, the J gene TRBJ1-2; the D gene is possibly TRBD1 (5 bases). Trimming took 6 bases from V and 4 from J, leaving 9 bases between them. From germline, CDR1 is SNHLY and CDR2 FYNNEI. CDR3 length: 12 amino acids. The CDR3 nucleotides are TGTGCCAGCAGCTCGGGACCCTATGGCTACACCTTC. Translated: CASSSGPYGYTF.

The chain carries TRBV6-5 and TRBJ1-2, with TRBD1 as a possible D gene (5 bases). Germline V lookup: CDR1 MNHEY, CDR2 SVGAGI. This CDR3 spans 17 amino acids. Trimming removed 5 bases at V and 2 bases at J, with 21 bases between. CDR3 nucleotide sequence: TGTGCCAGCAGTCCCGAGCTACCTGGGGCTCCGAACTATGGCTACACCTTC. Its translation is CASSPELPGAPNYGYTF.

The V gene is TRBV29-1, the J gene TRBJ2-2; D is possibly TRBD1 (5 bases). V lost 8 bases to trimming and J lost 5 bases, with 12 bases between them. Per the germline V gene, CDR1 is SQVTM and CDR2 is ANQGSEA. The CDR3 has 12 amino acids. The CDR3: CSLIRGTGELFF. DNA for the CDR3: TGCAGCTTGATAAGGGGAACCGGGGAGCTGTTTTTT.

CDR3 protein: CASSIITSRSNEKLFF. The CDR3 DNA reads TGTGCCAGTAGTATAATCACATCGCGATCTAATGAAAAACTGTTTTTT. The genes are TRBV19 and TRBJ1-4; D gene uncertain. This CDR3 is built from 16 residues. Per germline, CDR1 LNHDA and CDR2 SQIVND (reference sequence). Trimming pared 2 bases from V and 3 bases from J, leaving 13 bases between.

V usage is TRBV27 and J usage is TRBJ1-5; D perhaps matches TRBD1 (5 bases). V dropped 7 bases and J dropped 7 bases, with 20 bases sitting between them. CDR3 length: 15 amino acids. Germline CDR1 reads MNHEY; CDR2 reads SMNVEV (reference sequence). This chain's CDR3 is CASTLDGTSSQPQHF. For the CDR3, the DNA is TGTGCCAGCACCCTGGACGGGACGAGCTCACAGCCCCAGCATTTT.

This clonotype was found many times. The rearrangement links TRBV5-8 to TRBJ2-5, with D possibly matching TRBD1 (6 bases). Germline-derived CDR1 and CDR2 are SGHTS and YDEGEE. This CDR3 comprises 14 residues. Trimming cost V 4 bases and J 4 bases, with 14 bases left between them. CDR3 nucleotides: TGTGCCAGCAGCCAAACAGGGCCAGCAGAGACCCAGTACTTC. Its protein is CASSQTGPAETQYF.

V gene TRBV24-1 combines with J gene TRBJ2-3, with 8 bases lining up with TRBD2. The ends lost 5 bases at V and 5 bases at J; junction bases unmatched: 5. CDR1 and CDR2 from the germline V gene are KGHDR and SFDVKD. This CDR3 comprises 14 residues. DNA of the CDR3: TGTGCCACCAGTGCCCAGCGGGAGTTAGATACGCAGTATTTT. It translates to CATSAQRELDTQYF.

The chain employs TRBV15 and TRBJ1-5, with a possible D match to TRBD1 (6 bases). Per the germline V gene, CDR1 is LNHNV and CDR2 is YYDKDF (reference sequence). The CDR3 extends over 18 amino acids. V dropped 2 bases and J dropped 0 bases, with 17 bases sitting between them. CDR3 bases: TGTGCCACCAGCAGAATGGCGCCGGGACACGATAGCAATCAGCCCCAGCATTTT. Translating it yields CATSRMAPGHDSNQPQHF.

This clonotype was picked up one time. The gene calls are TRBV29-1 and TRBJ2-2; no definite D call. The CDR3 has 13 amino acids. V dropped 8 bases and J dropped 3 bases, with 13 bases sitting between them. CDR1 is SQVTM and CDR2 is ANQGSEA in the germline V gene. As DNA, the CDR3 is TGCAGCAGTGAAGGCAGAGACACCGGGGAGCTGTTTTTT. Its protein product is CSSEGRDTGELFF.

This clonotype showed up many times. The chain uses TRBV20-1 and TRBJ2-7, with D tentatively TRBD1 or TRBD2 (5 bases each). Deletions cut 0 bases from V and 3 bases from J, with 18 bases between. CDR1 and CDR2 from the germline V gene are DFQATT and SNEGSKA (reference sequence). CDR3 length: 16 amino acids. The CDR3 DNA sequence: TGCAGTGCTAGAGACTACTCCGGGACCGGCTACTACGAGCAGTACTTC. Protein sequence: CSARDYSGTGYYEQYF.

This clonotype has at least ten counts. The genes are TRBV13 and TRBJ2-7; D not certain. V was pared by 3 bases and J by 0 bases, with 6 bases between. Germline V CDR1 and CDR2: PRHDT, FYEKMQ (reference sequence). This CDR3 comprises 13 residues. In nucleotides, the CDR3 is TGTGCCAGCAGCTTTAGAAGCTCCTACGAGCAGTACTTC. Residues: CASSFRSSYEQYF.

The chain links TRBV20-1 to TRBJ2-5; the match to TRBD2 covers 12 bases. Germline lookup yields CDR1 DFQATT and CDR2 SNEGSKA (reference sequence). The CDR3 loop spans 15 amino acids. V lost 6 bases to trimming and J lost 11 bases; unmatched junction nucleotides: 16. This chain's CDR3 is CSARTSGNRTDTQYF. The CDR3 coding sequence is TGCAGTGCGAGGACTAGCGGGAATAGAACAGATACGCAGTACTTC.

In its sample, this clonotype was seen many times. The V and J genes are TRBV12-3 or TRBV12-4 and TRBJ1-5, with 7 bases matching TRBD1. This CDR3 is 13 amino acids long. The trim removed 8 bases at V and 6 bases at J, leaving 7 bases unmatched. The CDR3 spells CASGRGHSQPQHF. Here the CDR3 DNA reads TGTGCCAGCGGTAGGGGGCATAGTCAGCCCCAGCATTTT.

The chain employs TRBV7-9 and TRBJ2-5, with 13 bases aligning to TRBD2. The V gene end was trimmed by 5 bases and the J gene end by 3 bases; junction bases not matched to a gene: 3. The germline V gene encodes CDR1 SEHNR and CDR2 FQNEAQ (reference sequence). This CDR3 has 15 residues. CDR3 loop: CASSTSGGAEETQYF. Written as DNA, the CDR3 is TGTGCCAGCAGCACTAGCGGGGGGGCCGAAGAGACCCAGTACTTC.

The chain joins TRBV20-1 to TRBJ1-1; perhaps TRBD1 as D (5 bases). The CDR3 consists of 14 residues. Trimming removed 5 bases at V and 1 base at J, with 14 bases between. Germline assignment: CDR1 DFQATT and CDR2 SNEGSKA (reference sequence). The CDR3 region is CSAGVIGTNTEAFF. The CDR3 DNA reads TGCAGTGCTGGGGTGATAGGGACGAACACTGAAGCTTTCTTT.

CDR3 sequence reads: CASSLFATGGADYGYTF. The CDR3 nucleotides read TGTGCCAGCAGCTTATTCGCGACAGGGGGCGCCGACTATGGCTACACCTTC. V and J are TRBV7-9 and TRBJ1-2; 10 bases match TRBD1. J was trimmed by 3 bases and V by 2 bases; bases with no gene match: 9. Per germline, CDR1 SEHNR and CDR2 FQNEAQ (reference sequence). The CDR3 consists of 17 residues.

The chain has TRBV2 and TRBJ1-4, with 9 bases matching TRBD1. The CDR3 covers 14 residues. Germline loops: CDR1 SNHLY, CDR2 FYNNEI. The V segment lost 11 bases and the J segment 4 bases; nucleotides outside the gene matches: 8. CDR3 sequence reads: CAGIQGARNEKLFF. CDR3 nucleotides: TGTGCCGGGATACAGGGGGCGCGTAATGAAAAACTGTTTTTT.

This clonotype was observed a handful of times. V usage is TRBV25-1 and J usage is TRBJ1-6; D is unresolved. V lost 3 bases to trimming and J lost 8 bases, with 8 bases between them. This CDR3 comprises 13 residues. Germline V CDR1 and CDR2: MGHDK, SYGVNS. CDR3 protein: CASSERVYSPLHF. DNA of the CDR3: TGTGCCAGCAGTGAGCGGGTATATTCACCCCTCCACTTT.

Concerning this clonotype: The CDR3 end shows no conserved phenylalanine or tryptophan, and so a read error is likely. The chain is built from TRBV12-3 or TRBV12-4 and TRBJ2-7, with no clear D. Between the trimmed V and J ends, which lost 2 bases and 5 bases, there was a span of 4 bases. The CDR3 extends over 11 amino acids. The CDR3 protein is CASSLLDEQYL. CDR3 bases: TGTGCCAGCAGTTTATTGGACGAGCAGTACCTC.